Listed below are T cell receptor beta chains from one sample, sequenced in a study of cytomegalovirus exposure and HLA in healthy donors. Here immunoSEQ multiplex PCR was the method, and the copy in TCRdb shows in-frame clones only, minus some. This sample has under 140,000 clones, with around 87% found just once. Sequenced input: PBMCs. The receptors come from a woman aged 25-40 years in good health and CMV-seropositive. Both conserved end residues are part of each CDR3. The D gene is left open where the match is weak. Only part of the rows carry a size: once, few, many, or a class if the clone is expanded.

D gene: TRBD2
clone size: NA
V gene: TRBV9
J gene: TRBJ2-1
CDR3 DNA: TGTGCCAGCGGGGAGGGCTATGAGCAGTTCTTC
CDR3 protein: CASGEGYEQFF

D gene: TRBD1
clone size: NA
V gene: TRBV11-2
J gene: TRBJ1-4
CDR3 DNA: TGTGCCAGCAGCTTAGGGACAGGAGAAAATGAAAAACTGTTTTTT
CDR3 protein: CASSLGTGENEKLFF

D gene: TRBD1
clone size: medium-sized
V gene: TRBV5-5
J gene: TRBJ1-5
CDR3 DNA: TGTGCCAGCAGCTTGGGTCAGGGGGATCAGCCCCAGCATTTT
CDR3 protein: CASSLGQGDQPQHF

D gene: NA
clone size: NA
V gene: TRBV6-5
J gene: TRBJ2-3
CDR3 DNA: TGTGCCAGCACCAATGGGGCCTACACAGATACGCAGTATTTT
CDR3 protein: CASTNGAYTDTQYF

D gene: TRBD2
clone size: NA
V gene: TRBV13
J gene: TRBJ2-1
CDR3 DNA: TGTGCCAGCAGCTTAGCGGCGGGGAGGGATGAGCAGTTCTTC
CDR3 protein: CASSLAAGRDEQFF

D gene: NA
clone size: NA
V gene: TRBV25-1
J gene: TRBJ1-3
CDR3 DNA: TGTGCCAGCAGTGCTCCGGGACAAAGCTCTGGAAACACCATATATTTT
CDR3 protein: CASSAPGQSSGNTIYF

D gene: NA
clone size: NA
V gene: TRBV29-1
J gene: TRBJ1-2
CDR3 DNA: TGCAGCCCCCGACAGAGAACTAACTATGGCTACACCTTC
CDR3 protein: CSPRQRTNYGYTF

D gene: TRBD1
clone size: NA
V gene: TRBV12-5
J gene: TRBJ2-7
CDR3 DNA: TGTGCTAGTGCCAGGGACAGGGGCTACGAGCAGTACTTC
CDR3 protein: CASARDRGYEQYF

D gene: NA
clone size: NA
V gene: TRBV30
J gene: TRBJ1-5
CDR3 DNA: TGTGCCTGGAGTGAAAGGGACAACAATCAGCCCCAGCATTTT
CDR3 protein: CAWSERDNNQPQHF

D gene: TRBD1
clone size: NA
V gene: TRBV7-9
J gene: TRBJ1-1
CDR3 DNA: TGTGCCAGCATCTCGATGAACAGGGGGTTGAACACTGAAGCTTTCTTT
CDR3 protein: CASISMNRGLNTEAFF

D gene: NA
clone size: NA
V gene: TRBV15
J gene: TRBJ2-1
CDR3 DNA: TGTGCCACCAGCAGGGGTGCGGCCTACAATGAGCAGTTCTTC
CDR3 protein: CATSRGAAYNEQFF

D gene: NA
clone size: NA
V gene: TRBV18
J gene: TRBJ2-7
CDR3 DNA: TGTGCCAGCCGGGCGGGCCCAAACGAGCAGTACTTC
CDR3 protein: CASRAGPNEQYF

D gene: NA
clone size: NA
V gene: TRBV7-9
J gene: TRBJ1-1
CDR3 DNA: TGTGCCAGCAGCCCAATAGTGAACACTGAAGCTTTCTTT
CDR3 protein: CASSPIVNTEAFF

D gene: NA
clone size: once
V gene: TRBV5-8
J gene: TRBJ1-2
CDR3 DNA: TGTGCCAGCATCATTGGGCGTGATGGCTACACCTTC
CDR3 protein: CASIIGRDGYTF

D gene: TRBD2
clone size: NA
V gene: TRBV28
J gene: TRBJ2-3
CDR3 DNA: TGTGCCAGCGGTCTAGCGGGAGGAAGCACAGATACGCAGTATTTT
CDR3 protein: CASGLAGGSTDTQYF

D gene: NA
clone size: NA
V gene: TRBV5-1
J gene: TRBJ2-5
CDR3 DNA: TGCGCCAGCACCCCAGGAGTAGGGTCGGGGGAGACCCAGTACTTC
CDR3 protein: CASTPGVGSGETQYF

D gene: TRBD2
clone size: NA
V gene: TRBV2
J gene: TRBJ2-7
CDR3 DNA: TGTGCCAGCAGTACCTCAGCGGGAGCCCACGAGCAGTACTTC
CDR3 protein: CASSTSAGAHEQYF

D gene: TRBD2
clone size: once
V gene: TRBV5-1
J gene: TRBJ2-1
CDR3 DNA: TGCGCCAGCAGCGGAGGGACTAGCGGATCCAATGAGCAGTTCTTC
CDR3 protein: CASSGGTSGSNEQFF

D gene: NA
clone size: NA
V gene: TRBV7-9
J gene: TRBJ2-7
CDR3 DNA: TGTGCCAGCAGCTTAGGCAACGGAGAGAAGTACTTC
CDR3 protein: CASSLGNGEKYF

D gene: NA
clone size: NA
V gene: TRBV4-3
J gene: TRBJ1-2
CDR3 DNA: TGCGCCAGCAGCCAAGATCCCAGGGTCTACTATGGCTACACCTTC
CDR3 protein: CASSQDPRVYYGYTF

D gene: TRBD2
clone size: NA
V gene: TRBV6-6
J gene: TRBJ2-1
CDR3 DNA: TGTGCCAGCAGCCTCAGACTAGCGGCTTACAATGAGCAGTTCTTC
CDR3 protein: CASSLRLAAYNEQFF

D gene: TRBD1
clone size: few
V gene: TRBV7-9
J gene: TRBJ2-3
CDR3 DNA: TGTGCCAGCAGACCAAAGGGGGCGTCTAGCACAGATACGCAGTATTTT
CDR3 protein: CASRPKGASSTDTQYF

D gene: NA
clone size: NA
V gene: TRBV10-3
J gene: TRBJ2-1
CDR3 DNA: TGTGCCATCAGGCCCCCAGGGGCTGAGCAGTTCTTC
CDR3 protein: CAIRPPGAEQFF

D gene: TRBD2
clone size: NA
V gene: TRBV13
J gene: TRBJ2-7
CDR3 DNA: TGTGCCAGCTCCTTTTTGGGCGGGAGGGCCCATACCTCCTACGAGCAGTACTTC
CDR3 protein: CASSFLGGRAHTSYEQYF

D gene: TRBD2
clone size: NA
V gene: TRBV11-2
J gene: TRBJ2-5
CDR3 DNA: TGTGCCAGCAGCCAACAGGCGGGAGGTGGAGAGACCCAGTACTTC
CDR3 protein: CASSQQAGGGETQYF

D gene: NA
clone size: NA
V gene: TRBV19
J gene: TRBJ2-7
CDR3 DNA: TGTGCCAGTAGTATAGCCGGAGCCGACTACGAGCAGTACTTC
CDR3 protein: CASSIAGADYEQYF

D gene: NA
clone size: few
V gene: TRBV2
J gene: TRBJ2-7
CDR3 DNA: TGTGCCAGCAGTGAGGAGACGGCCGACGGGCAGTACTTC
CDR3 protein: CASSEETADGQYF

D gene: NA
clone size: NA
V gene: TRBV6-5
J gene: TRBJ2-2
CDR3 DNA: TGTGCCAGCAGTGCCGGGACACCTAACACCGGGGAGCTGTTTTTT
CDR3 protein: CASSAGTPNTGELFF

D gene: NA
clone size: NA
V gene: TRBV9
J gene: TRBJ1-2
CDR3 DNA: TGTGCCAGCAGCGACCGGGACAACAACTATGGCTACACCTTC
CDR3 protein: CASSDRDNNYGYTF

D gene: NA
clone size: NA
V gene: TRBV2
J gene: TRBJ2-2
CDR3 DNA: TGTGCCAGCAGGCAGGACACCGGGGAGCTGTTTTTT
CDR3 protein: CASRQDTGELFF

D gene: NA
clone size: once
V gene: TRBV9
J gene: TRBJ1-2
CDR3 DNA: TGTGCCAGCAGCGCTGAACAGACAGGTTATGGCTACACCTTC
CDR3 protein: CASSAEQTGYGYTF

D gene: TRBD2
clone size: NA
V gene: TRBV5-1
J gene: TRBJ2-5
CDR3 DNA: TGCGCCAGCAGCCTAACGGGACTAGCGTTGGAGACCCAGTACTTC
CDR3 protein: CASSLTGLALETQYF

D gene: NA
clone size: once
V gene: TRBV5-6
J gene: TRBJ2-5
CDR3 DNA: TGTGCCAGCAGTAAGGGGAATTTAGAGACCCAGTACTTC
CDR3 protein: CASSKGNLETQYF

D gene: NA
clone size: NA
V gene: TRBV15
J gene: TRBJ2-7
CDR3 DNA: TGTGCCACCAGCAGAGGTCTCGAGTCCTACGAGCAGTACTTC
CDR3 protein: CATSRGLESYEQYF

D gene: TRBD2
clone size: NA
V gene: TRBV5-1
J gene: TRBJ2-3
CDR3 DNA: TGCGCCAGCAGCCCATCTCCTCAAATGGGGGGGGGTACGCAGTATTTT
CDR3 protein: CASSPSPQMGGGTQYF

D gene: TRBD2
clone size: NA
V gene: TRBV4-2
J gene: TRBJ2-1
CDR3 DNA: TGTGCCAGCAGCCAAAATAGCGGGGGGGCCTACAATGAGCAGTTCTTC
CDR3 protein: CASSQNSGGAYNEQFF

D gene: NA
clone size: NA
V gene: TRBV30
J gene: TRBJ1-5
CDR3 DNA: TGTGCCTGGGGTCCAGGGAACCATCAGCCCCAGCATTTT
CDR3 protein: CAWGPGNHQPQHF

D gene: TRBD2
clone size: NA
V gene: TRBV5-5
J gene: TRBJ2-7
CDR3 DNA: TGTGCCAGCAGCTTGGCAGGGAGCGGGGCCCCCTACGAGCAGTACTTC
CDR3 protein: CASSLAGSGAPYEQYF

D gene: TRBD1
clone size: NA
V gene: TRBV4-2
J gene: TRBJ2-7
CDR3 DNA: TGTGCCAGCAGCCAAGTAGGGGACAGGGCCGGCCACGAGCAGTACTTC
CDR3 protein: CASSQVGDRAGHEQYF

D gene: TRBD2
clone size: NA
V gene: TRBV5-1
J gene: TRBJ2-1
CDR3 DNA: TGCGCCAGCAGCTCCGGGACTAGCGGGACTCCCTCCTACAATGAGCAGTTCTTC
CDR3 protein: CASSSGTSGTPSYNEQFF

D gene: NA
clone size: NA
V gene: TRBV29-1
J gene: TRBJ2-5
CDR3 DNA: TGCAGCGTTGAGGAGCGCACGGAGACCCAGTACTTC
CDR3 protein: CSVEERTETQYF

D gene: NA
clone size: NA
V gene: TRBV6-5
J gene: TRBJ1-5
CDR3 DNA: TGTGCCAGCCGAACTGGGGGGGCTGAGCAGCCCCAGCATTTT
CDR3 protein: CASRTGGAEQPQHF

D gene: TRBD2
clone size: NA
V gene: TRBV7-9
J gene: TRBJ2-5
CDR3 DNA: TGTGCCAGCAGCTTAGATCGGGTAGCGGGGGTGGAGACCCAGTACTTC
CDR3 protein: CASSLDRVAGVETQYF

D gene: TRBD2
clone size: NA
V gene: TRBV27
J gene: TRBJ2-3
CDR3 DNA: TGTGCCAGCAGTTTAACGGGAGGGCCAACGGATACGCAGTATTTT
CDR3 protein: CASSLTGGPTDTQYF

D gene: TRBD1
clone size: NA
V gene: TRBV19
J gene: TRBJ2-1
CDR3 DNA: TGTGCCAGTAGTATCACAGGGGGCTCCTACAATGAGCAGTTCTTC
CDR3 protein: CASSITGGSYNEQFF

D gene: NA
clone size: NA
V gene: TRBV25-1
J gene: TRBJ1-4
CDR3 DNA: TGTGCCAGCACACACCTACAGGGAACTAATGAAAAACTGTTTTTT
CDR3 protein: CASTHLQGTNEKLFF